This T cell receptor beta chain derives from a study of T-cell memory formation after mild COVID-19. Across the study: Clustering of TCRs was largely donor specific.

From the 5' RACE reads, TCRdb called clonotypes with MiXCR, one entry per CDR3 protein. This sample has 300,000 to 350,000 distinct CDR3 sequences; 10% to 15% occur once, and the top ten carry over 20%. As regards this clonotype: The antigen remains undetermined.

Whole-study findings and limits: Whether second-wave clones peaking at day 37 were SARS-CoV-2 specific went unconfirmed.

V shed 5 bases and J shed 0 bases, with 12 bases lying between them. This CDR3 has 15 residues. The germline gives CDR1 SGHVS, CDR2 FQNEAQ. Sequencing used PBMCs or a T cell subset sorted from them (not recorded which). The V and J genes are TRBV7-8 and TRBJ2-3; tentative D call: TRBD2 (6 bases). The sequence was collected from a man aged 18 to 30 who had mild COVID-19 (a few samples of this study predate the infection). Cell type and time point are not known. The CDR3: CASSGGASSTDTQYF. CDR3 coding DNA: TGTGCCAGCAGCGGAGGGGCCTCTAGCACAGATACGCAGTATTTT.